Following are 19 T cell receptor beta chains from one sample sequenced in a study of T cell changes during pregnancy in multiple sclerosis. Some clones are missing from TCRdb's copy, which holds only in-frame ones; the method was immunoSEQ multiplex PCR. The repertoire holds fewer than 60,000 clones, roughly nine tenths seen once, with 10% to 13% in the top ten. This specimen was CD8+ T cells from peripheral blood mononuclear cells, taken after pregnancy. These receptors came from a female donor with multiple sclerosis, enrolled in a pregnancy study.

The table lists this clone with a count of one. The rearrangement uses TRBV9 and TRBJ2-7; TRBD1 is a possible D gene (9 bases). V lost 4 bases to trimming and J lost 6 bases, with 17 bases between them. CDR1 is SGDLS, CDR2 YYNGEE, per germline. The CDR3 runs 14 residues. This chain's CDR3 is CASSPQGAGGEQYF. The CDR3 DNA follows: TGTGCCAGCAGCCCACAGGGGGCGGGGGGCGAGCAGTACTTC.

The chain uses TRBV29-1 and TRBJ1-2; TRBD1 agrees at 7 bases. Per germline, CDR1 SQVTM and CDR2 ANQGSEA. V dropped 2 bases and J dropped 0; count of bases not matched to a gene: 0. The CDR3 consists of 13 residues. DNA of the CDR3: TGCAGCGTTGAAACAGGGGCTAACTATGGCTACACCTTC. It yields the protein CSVETGANYGYTF.

The V call is TRBV19, the J call TRBJ2-3; 9 bases align to TRBD2. This CDR3 has 16 residues. CDR1 and CDR2 from the germline V gene are LNHDA and SQIVND (reference sequence). With 3 bases clipped from V and 3 bases from J, the junction kept 7 bases outside the gene matches. This chain's CDR3 is CASSMAAGGLTDTQYF. The CDR3, as DNA: TGTGCCAGTAGTATGGCAGCGGGGGGTCTAACAGATACGCAGTATTTT.

The rearrangement links TRBV6-5 to TRBJ2-5; TRBD2 agrees at 13 bases. This CDR3 contains 15 residues. V trimming: 7 bases; J trimming: 5 bases; junction bases outside the gene matches: 7. Germline V gene data show CDR1 as MNHEY and CDR2 as SVGAGI. The CDR3 is CASTLLAGGSETQYF. CDR3 sequence (DNA): TGTGCCAGCACCTTACTAGCGGGGGGGTCCGAGACCCAGTACTTC.

The CDR3 sequence is CASSSPDRETSTDTQYF. In DNA, the CDR3 is TGTGCCAGCAGCTCGCCGGACAGGGAAACTAGCACAGATACGCAGTATTTT. J is TRBJ2-3 and V is TRBV13, with 8 bases that match TRBD1. Germline CDR1 reads PRHDT; CDR2 reads FYEKMQ (reference sequence). The CDR3 loop spans 17 amino acids. J gave up 0 bases and V 4 bases, and 9 bases lay outside the gene matches.

The V and J genes are TRBV14 and TRBJ2-5, with 10 bases identical to TRBD1. The junction had 5 bases not matched to a gene; V was cut back by 4 bases and J by 3 bases. CDR1 SGHDN and CDR2 FVKESK come from the germline V gene. This CDR3 is built from 15 residues. CDR3 loop: CASSPWTGGEETQYF. The CDR3 DNA reads TGTGCCAGCAGCCCTTGGACAGGGGGTGAAGAGACCCAGTACTTC.

The chain uses TRBV7-9 and TRBJ2-1; 8 bases fit TRBD2. Germline V gene data show CDR1 as SEHNR and CDR2 as FQNEAQ (reference sequence). After removal of 4 bases from V and 4 bases from J, the junction contained 6 bases not matched to a gene. CDR3 length: 15 amino acids. The CDR3 loop is CASSSSGGRYNEQFF. As DNA, the CDR3 is TGTGCCAGCAGCTCCAGCGGGGGCAGATACAATGAGCAGTTCTTC.

This clone appeared a single time. The J gene is TRBJ2-1, the V gene TRBV13, with a possible D match to TRBD2 (5 bases). CDR3 size: 16 residues. Germline loops: CDR1 PRHDT, CDR2 FYEKMQ (reference sequence). The ends were cut back, 5 bases at V and 4 bases at J, with 18 bases in the middle. The CDR3 nucleotides read TGTGCCAGCAGCGTCCAAATGAGGGCAAATTACAATGAGCAGTTCTTC. This translates into CASSVQMRANYNEQFF.

CDR3 sequence reads: CASSQDLNPGRGGYTF. CDR3 sequence (DNA): TGTGCCAGCAGCCAAGATTTAAACCCAGGGCGGGGTGGCTACACCTTC. The genes are TRBV14 and TRBJ1-2; perhaps TRBD1 as D (5 bases). V lost 0 bases and J lost 7, with 18 bases in between. The germline gives CDR1 SGHDN, CDR2 FVKESK. The CDR3 spans 16 residues. Filled out from reference TRBV14 and TRBJ1-2, the complete variable domain reads EAGVTQFPSHSVIEKGQTVTLRCDPISGHDNLYWYRRVMGKEIKFLLHFVKESKQDESGMPNNRFLAERTGGTYSTLKVQPAELEDSGVYFCASSQDLNPGRGGYTFGSGTRLTVV.

A note on this clone: At one of its ends the junction is not consistent with the germline gene, which may arise from a read error. CDR3: CASSEGGSHAF. The DNA for the CDR3 is TGTGCCAGCAGTGAAGGAGGCAGCCACGCTTTC. The rearrangement uses TRBV25-1 and TRBJ1-2; D remains ambiguous. The CDR3 has 11 residues. CDR1 is MGHDK, CDR2 SYGVNS, per germline.

The rearrangement joins TRBV7-9 to TRBJ2-7; 9 positions agree with TRBD1. With 1 base clipped from V and 2 bases from J, the junction kept 6 bases outside the gene matches. The CDR3 has 16 amino acids. Germline V gene lookup returns CDR1 SEHNR and CDR2 FQNEAQ (reference sequence). CDR3 sequence reads: CASSLGPGQGAYEQYF. CDR3 coding DNA: TGTGCCAGCAGCTTAGGACCGGGACAGGGCGCCTACGAGCAGTACTTC.

The chain is built from TRBV4-1 and TRBJ2-3; 7 nucleotides match TRBD1. Germline loops: CDR1 MGHRA, CDR2 YSYEKL. This CDR3 contains 14 residues. The V gene end was trimmed by 2 bases and the J gene end by 4 bases; junction bases not matched to a gene: 3. The CDR3 DNA reads as TGCGCCAGCAGCCAAAATCAGGGGGCAGATACGCAGTATTTT. This sequence encodes CASSQNQGADTQYF.

The V gene is TRBV27, the J gene TRBJ1-1; 10 nucleotides align to TRBD1. V gave up 8 bases and J gave up 2 bases; unmatched junction bases: 8. Germline values: CDR1 MNHEY, CDR2 SMNVEV (reference sequence). This CDR3 contains 15 residues. CDR3 DNA sequence: TGTGCCAGCTATCCTGGACAGGGGGTTAACACTGAAGCTTTCTTT. It codes for CASYPGQGVNTEAFF.

This clone was counted once. V is TRBV30 and J is TRBJ2-3; D call uncertain. CDR3 length equals 15 residues. Deletions cut 3 bases from V and 1 base from J, with 14 bases between. Looked up from germline, CDR1 is GTSNPN and CDR2 is SVGIG (reference sequence). The CDR3 coding sequence is TGTGCCTGGAGCGTGATAGAGTCTCGCACAGATACGCAGTATTTT. This codes for CAWSVIESRTDTQYF.

This clone was seen only once. The chain recombines TRBV7-2 with TRBJ2-5, with 7 nucleotides matching TRBD1. The CDR3 contains 16 residues. Losses at the gene ends were 1 base for V and 5 bases for J; bases not matched to a gene: 10. Germline CDR1 reads SGHTA; CDR2 reads FQGNSA. CDR3 sequence: CASSLGGTDGRETQYF. The CDR3 DNA follows: TGTGCCAGCAGCTTAGGGGGGACAGACGGCCGGGAGACCCAGTACTTC.

The chain has TRBV15 and TRBJ2-1; 10 nucleotides agree with TRBD2. The trim removed 5 bases at V and 6 bases at J, leaving 4 bases unmatched. CDR1 and CDR2 from the germline V gene are LNHNV and YYDKDF (reference sequence). This CDR3 is built from 14 residues. This CDR3 is CATSYRTSGNEQFF. CDR3 nucleotides: TGTGCCACCAGCTACCGGACTAGCGGCAATGAGCAGTTCTTC. The full variable domain, completed using reference TRBV15 and TRBJ2-1, is DAMVIQNPRYQVTQFGKPVTLSCSQTLNHNVMYWYQQKSSQAPKLLFHYYDKDFNNEADTPDNFQSRRPNTSFCFLDIRSPGLGDTAMYLCATSYRTSGNEQFFGPGTRLTVL.

CDR3: CASSMTGFGNTEAFF. The DNA of the CDR3 is TGTGCCAGCAGTATGACAGGGTTTGGGAACACTGAAGCTTTCTTT. This chain connects TRBV27 to TRBJ1-1; 7 bases match TRBD1. V shed 5 bases and J 1 base; nucleotides not matched to a gene: 7. CDR1 and CDR2 from the germline V gene are MNHEY and SMNVEV (reference sequence). The CDR3 is 15 residues long.

The table lists this clone with a few counts. The chain has TRBV4-1 and TRBJ1-6; 8 bases match TRBD1. The CDR3 is 15 residues long. Trimming at V came to 0 bases and at J to 14 bases, leaving 9 bases not matched to a gene. Germline-derived CDR1 and CDR2 are MGHRA and YSYEKL. CDR3 nucleotide sequence: TGCGCCAGCAGCCAAGATGGGACAGGCCTTTTCACCCTCCACTTT. Translated: CASSQDGTGLFTLHF.

This rearrangement joins TRBV27 to TRBJ1-4; TRBD1 matches 7 bases. Germline CDR1 reads MNHEY; CDR2 reads SMNVEV (reference sequence). This CDR3 has 15 amino acids. Losses at the gene ends were 4 bases for V and 3 bases for J; bases not matched to a gene: 5. DNA of the CDR3: TGTGCCAGCAGTTCGCGACAGGGCTCTAATGAAAAACTGTTTTTT. Translation: CASSSRQGSNEKLFF.